These 20 T cell receptor beta chains were sequenced from one sample in a study of T cell responses to AZD1222 COVID-19 vaccine. Generated by immunoSEQ multiplex PCR, the TCRdb table keeps only in-frame clones and is missing some. The sample shows roughly 120,000 clones, 87% of them seen only once. The sample was peripheral blood, taken on day 0 of AZD1222 vaccination. These TCRs come from an adult in good health.

DNA of the CDR3: TGTGCCAGCAGTTTATGGGACAGTGGTGCTGGGGCCAACGTCCTGACTTTC. It specifies CASSLWDSGAGANVLTF. The J gene is TRBJ2-6, the V gene TRBV27, with 7 bases fitting TRBD1. CDR3 length: 17 amino acids. Trimming removed 1 base from V and 2 bases from J; junction bases left unmatched: 5. Germline V gene lookup returns CDR1 MNHEY and CDR2 SMNVEV (reference sequence). The variable domain in full, with the rest retrieved from reference TRBV27 and TRBJ2-6, is EAQVTQNPRYLITVTGKKLTVTCSQNMNHEYMSWYRQDPGLGLRQIYYSMNVEVTDKGDVPEGYKVSRKEKRNFPLILESPSPNQTSLYFCASSLWDSGAGANVLTFGAGSRLTVL.

The V and J genes are TRBV19 and TRBJ1-2; D perhaps matches TRBD1 (6 bases). With 10 bases removed from V and 3 bases from J, the gap between germline ends came to 12 bases. CDR3 length equals 12 residues. CDR1 is LNHDA and CDR2 is SQIVND in the germline V gene (reference sequence). The CDR3 coding sequence is TGTGCCACGCGAACAGGGTACTATGGCTACACCTTC. Encoded protein: CATRTGYYGYTF.

The CDR3 DNA reads TGTGCCAGCAGCTCGACTGTTATAGCGACGAACACCGGGGAGCTGTTTTTT. This sequence encodes CASSSTVIATNTGELFF. J is TRBJ2-2 and V is TRBV5-6, with a possible D match to TRBD2 (5 bases). Germline V gene sequence: CDR1 SGHDT, CDR2 YYEEEE. The CDR3 runs 17 residues. The germline V and J ends were trimmed by 3 bases and 0 bases, with 15 bases remaining between them.

The chain couples TRBV29-1 to TRBJ2-3; D is perhaps TRBD1 (5 bases). The germline CDR1 and CDR2 sequences are SQVTM and ANQGSEA. This CDR3 spans 11 amino acids. V lost 7 bases and J lost 4, with 9 bases in between. CDR3 sequence (DNA): TGCAGCGGACAGACCTCAGATACGCAGTATTTT. It specifies CSGQTSDTQYF.

CDR3 residues: CASQLLPGERGTGELFF. For the CDR3, the DNA is TGTGCCAGCCAACTCCTCCCCGGGGAGAGGGGGACCGGGGAGCTGTTTTTT. The chain has TRBV28 and TRBJ2-2, with D possibly TRBD1 on 6 matching bases. The V end was cut by 8 bases, the J end by 5 bases, with 24 bases between. CDR3 length equals 17 residues. The germline CDR1 and CDR2 sequences are MDHEN and SYDVKM. Full variable domain (rest looked up from reference TRBV28 and TRBJ2-2): DVKVTQSSRYLVKRTGEKVFLECVQDMDHENMFWYRQDPGLGLRLIYFSYDVKMKEKGDIPEGYSVSREKKERFSLILESASTNQTSMYLCASQLLPGERGTGELFFGEGSRLTVL.

A single count supports this clone. The gene calls are TRBV28 and TRBJ2-7, with 8 bases matching TRBD2. CDR1 is MDHEN, CDR2 SYDVKM, per germline. The V and J ends lost 8 bases and 2 bases, in that order; junction bases with no gene match: 14. CDR3 length equals 16 residues. CDR3 DNA sequence: TGTGCCAGCCGTACGCCGGGAGGGCGTAGCACCTACGAGCAGTACTTC. This codes for CASRTPGGRSTYEQYF. Filled out from reference TRBV28 and TRBJ2-7, the complete variable domain reads DVKVTQSSRYLVKRTGEKVFLECVQDMDHENMFWYRQDPGLGLRLIYFSYDVKMKEKGDIPEGYSVSREKKERFSLILESASTNQTSMYLCASRTPGGRSTYEQYFGPGTRLTVT.

This sequence joins TRBV6-5 and TRBJ1-1; 8 bases are shared with TRBD1. J was trimmed by 3 bases and V by 2 bases; bases with no gene match: 5. This CDR3 is 15 amino acids long. Germline V CDR1 and CDR2: MNHEY, SVGAGI. In DNA form, the CDR3 reads TGTGCCAGCAGTTACACGACAGGGGAAGACACTGAAGCTTTCTTT. Translation gives CASSYTTGEDTEAFF.

CDR3 protein: CASNLGTGDYEQYF. As DNA, the CDR3 is TGCGCCAGCAATCTCGGGACAGGAGACTACGAGCAGTACTTC. The chain links TRBV23-1 to TRBJ2-7, with 8 bases that match TRBD1. TRBV23-1 is reported as an ORF; its role is uncertain. This CDR3 has 14 amino acids. With 7 bases clipped from V and 3 bases from J, the junction kept 8 bases outside the gene matches.

This chain joins TRBV6-5 and TRBJ2-5; 7 bases align to TRBD2. The CDR3 extends over 14 amino acids. V shed 6 bases and J 5 bases; nucleotides not matched to a gene: 9. Germline CDR1 is MNHEY and CDR2 is SVGAGI. This chain's CDR3 is CASSQAGESETQYF. DNA of the CDR3: TGTGCCAGCAGCCAGGCGGGAGAAAGCGAGACCCAGTACTTC.

The chain recombines TRBV5-6 with TRBJ2-7; D unresolved. This CDR3 is built from 15 residues. V gave up 4 bases and J gave up 2 bases, with 16 bases separating them. Germline V gene lookup returns CDR1 SGHDT and CDR2 YYEEEE. The CDR3 protein is CASSPTTAYPYEQYF. CDR3 coding DNA: TGTGCCAGCAGCCCGACGACGGCTTACCCCTACGAGCAGTACTTC.

The rearrangement uses TRBV27 and TRBJ2-7; no clear D gene. Germline values: CDR1 MNHEY, CDR2 SMNVEV (reference sequence). The CDR3 consists of 12 residues. Trimming took 5 bases from V and 4 from J, leaving 9 bases between them. Here the CDR3 reads CASSPGPYEQYF. In DNA, the CDR3 is TGTGCCAGCAGTCCCGGACCTTACGAGCAGTACTTC.

This clone was seen just once. The V gene is TRBV7-2, the J gene TRBJ1-2; D is unresolved. The germline V gene has CDR1 SGHTA and CDR2 FQGNSA. The CDR3 runs 16 residues. Trimming removed 4 bases at V and 4 bases at J, with 19 bases between. CDR3 bases: TGTGCCAGCAGCTCCGTCTCGACATCCTCCAGCTATGGCTACACCTTC. It yields the protein CASSSVSTSSSYGYTF.

The J gene is TRBJ2-7, the V gene TRBV3-1 (or the pseudogene TRBV3-2); the D gene is possibly TRBD1 (5 bases). The CDR3 has 15 amino acids. Trimming removed 0 bases from V and 4 bases from J, with 13 bases in between. Germline V gene sequence: CDR1 LGHDT, CDR2 YNNKEL (reference sequence). CDR3 DNA: TGTGCCAGCAGCCAAGAGTACCCCCGACAGTACGAGCAGTACTTC. Translation gives CASSQEYPRQYEQYF.

The chain carries TRBV5-1 and TRBJ1-4; 8 nucleotides align to TRBD1. There are 16 residues in the CDR3. The junction had 8 bases not matched to a gene; V was cut back by 2 bases and J by 5 bases. Germline lookup yields CDR1 SGHRS and CDR2 YFSETQ. The CDR3 here is CASSLLPGQVNEKLFF. Written as DNA, the CDR3 is TGCGCCAGCAGCTTACTACCGGGACAGGTCAATGAAAAACTGTTTTTT.

The CDR3 DNA is TGCGCCAGCAGCCGCATGGGACTAGTTTTTTCCGGGGAGCTGTTTTTT. This sequence encodes CASSRMGLVFSGELFF. The chain employs TRBV4-1 and TRBJ2-2; 8 positions agree with TRBD2. Germline CDR1 reads MGHRA; CDR2 reads YSYEKL. V was pared by 4 bases and J by 6 bases, with 10 bases of the junction left unmatched. There are 16 residues in the CDR3.

The rearrangement joins TRBV24-1 to TRBJ1-1, with D tentatively TRBD1 (6 bases). Germline CDR1 reads KGHDR; CDR2 reads SFDVKD. Trimming shortened V by 4 bases and J by 5 bases, and 13 bases separated the two germline ends. This CDR3 spans 14 amino acids. The CDR3, as DNA: TGTGCCACCAGTGAGGGGGGCGCGGAAACTGAAGCTTTCTTT. Residues: CATSEGGAETEAFF.

The chain has TRBV19 and TRBJ2-7; maybe TRBD2 (5 bases). The CDR3 runs to 15 residues. The V and J ends lost 4 bases and 0 bases respectively, with 13 bases between them. The germline CDR1 and CDR2 sequences are LNHDA and SQIVND (reference sequence). The CDR3 here is CASSTFGSTSYEQYF. In DNA, the CDR3 is TGTGCCAGTAGTACCTTTGGGAGTACCTCCTACGAGCAGTACTTC.

The chain is built from TRBV3-1 (or the pseudogene TRBV3-2) and TRBJ2-1; D call uncertain. The V and J ends lost 6 bases and 4 bases respectively, with 16 bases between them. Germline V gives CDR1 LGHDT, CDR2 YNNKEL (reference sequence). The CDR3 extends over 15 amino acids. This CDR3 reads CASRIGNRAYNEQFF. CDR3 bases: TGTGCCAGCAGGATTGGGAACCGAGCGTACAATGAGCAGTTCTTC.

The rearrangement joins TRBV2 to TRBJ2-7, with D possibly being TRBD1 (6 bases). The CDR3 extends over 14 amino acids. The germline V gene has CDR1 SNHLY and CDR2 FYNNEI. Trimming left V 6 bases short and J 4 bases short, with 16 bases between. CDR3 loop: CASRSRDTIYEQYF. CDR3 nucleotide sequence: TGTGCCAGCAGGAGCCGGGACACCATATACGAGCAGTACTTC.

This clone came up a few times. The chain links TRBV28 to TRBJ2-7, with TRBD2 identical over 7 bases. V was clipped by 6 bases and J by 0 bases; unmatched bases: 8. In germline, CDR1 is MDHEN, CDR2 SYDVKM. This CDR3 has 15 residues. CDR3 sequence (DNA): TGTGCCAGCAGCTTTGGGACTACGAGCTCCTACGAGCAGTACTTC. Protein product: CASSFGTTSSYEQYF.